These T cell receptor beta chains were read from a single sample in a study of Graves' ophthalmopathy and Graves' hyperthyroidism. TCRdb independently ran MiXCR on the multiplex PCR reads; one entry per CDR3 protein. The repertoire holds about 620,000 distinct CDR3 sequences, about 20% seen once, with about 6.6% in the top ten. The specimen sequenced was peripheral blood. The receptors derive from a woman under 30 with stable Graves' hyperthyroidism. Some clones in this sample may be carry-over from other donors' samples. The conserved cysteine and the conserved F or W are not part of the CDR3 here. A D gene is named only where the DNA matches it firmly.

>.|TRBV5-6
ASPRKGIRLYEQY
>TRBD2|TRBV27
ASSPGLAGRGLETQY
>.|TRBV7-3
ASSTQGRGNTEAF
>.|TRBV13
ASSFDPAQQY
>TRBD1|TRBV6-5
ASKLTGGLSNQPQH
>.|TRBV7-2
ASSDRSPYEQY
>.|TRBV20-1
SASVGGGTEAF
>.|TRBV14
ASSFQVGNNSPLH
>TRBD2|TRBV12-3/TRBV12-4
ASSGLDEQY
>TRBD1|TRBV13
ASSLGRQGYEQY
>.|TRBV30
AWSVSGDTEAF
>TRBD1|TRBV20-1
SARDLLRDRVYEQY
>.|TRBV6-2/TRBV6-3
ASAISKETQY
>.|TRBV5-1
ASSLDTVAKNIQY
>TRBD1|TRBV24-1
ATRPGQGTGELF
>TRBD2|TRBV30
AWSVSGGAVFY
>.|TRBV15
ATSRDPGNSYGYT
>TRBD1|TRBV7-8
ASSLGQGAGETQY
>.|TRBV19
ASRHRAQSGGVYGYT
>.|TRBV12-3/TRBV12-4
ASIKGVRTEAF
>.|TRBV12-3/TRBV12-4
ASSLGTETYEQY
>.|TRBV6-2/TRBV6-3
ASSESMSPQH
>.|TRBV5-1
ASSSDRRYTDTQY
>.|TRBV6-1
ASTLIGDITYEQY
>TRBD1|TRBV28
ASSFLFRGLRTEAF
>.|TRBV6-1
ASSGKWEGSDGYT
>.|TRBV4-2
ASSQDWPVTYEQY
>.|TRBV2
ASRGVSGSPLH
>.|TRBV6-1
ASSKESRANSPLH
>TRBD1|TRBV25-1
ASSEYRTGGITEAF
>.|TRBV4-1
ASSLITRTTGAYEQY
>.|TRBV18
ASSIGDETQY
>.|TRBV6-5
ASSYFTNQETQY
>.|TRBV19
ASSHYQGGANYGYT
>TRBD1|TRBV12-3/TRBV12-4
ASSLTGITRTGELF
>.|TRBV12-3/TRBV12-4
ASSSHGGQPEAF
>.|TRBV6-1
ASSEASGGNEKLF